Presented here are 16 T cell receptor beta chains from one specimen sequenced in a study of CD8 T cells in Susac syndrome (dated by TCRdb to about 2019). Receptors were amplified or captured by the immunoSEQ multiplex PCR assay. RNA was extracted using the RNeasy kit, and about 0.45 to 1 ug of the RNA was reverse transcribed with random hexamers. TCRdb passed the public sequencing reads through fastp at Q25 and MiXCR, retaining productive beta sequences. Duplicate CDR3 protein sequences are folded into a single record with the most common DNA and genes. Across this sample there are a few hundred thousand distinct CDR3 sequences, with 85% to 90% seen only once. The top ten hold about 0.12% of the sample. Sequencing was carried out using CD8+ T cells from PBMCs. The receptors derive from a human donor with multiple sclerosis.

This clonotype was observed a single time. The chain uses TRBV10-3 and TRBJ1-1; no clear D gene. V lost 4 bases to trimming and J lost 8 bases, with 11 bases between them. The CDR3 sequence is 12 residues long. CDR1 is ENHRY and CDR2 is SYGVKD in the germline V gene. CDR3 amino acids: CAISGTAPEAFF. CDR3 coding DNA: TGTGCCATCAGTGGAACAGCTCCCGAAGCTTTCTTT.

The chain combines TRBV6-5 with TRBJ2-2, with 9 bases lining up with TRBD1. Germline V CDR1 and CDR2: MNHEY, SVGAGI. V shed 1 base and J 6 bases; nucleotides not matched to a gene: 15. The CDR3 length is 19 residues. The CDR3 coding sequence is TGTGCCAGCAGTTACTTTGTCCCCCACGGGACAGGGTCGGCCGGGGAGCTGTTTTTT. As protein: CASSYFVPHGTGSAGELFF.

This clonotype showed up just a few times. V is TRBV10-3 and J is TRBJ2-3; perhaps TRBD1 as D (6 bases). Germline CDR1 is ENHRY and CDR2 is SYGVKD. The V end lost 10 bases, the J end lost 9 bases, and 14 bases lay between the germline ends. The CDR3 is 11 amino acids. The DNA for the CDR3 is TGTGCCACTCAGGGGCCAGGGACGCAGTATTTT. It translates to CATQGPGTQYF.

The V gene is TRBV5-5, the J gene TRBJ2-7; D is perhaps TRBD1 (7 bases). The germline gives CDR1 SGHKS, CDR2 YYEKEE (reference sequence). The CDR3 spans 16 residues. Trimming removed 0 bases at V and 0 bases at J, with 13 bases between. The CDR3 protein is CASSLAGGQSSYEQYF. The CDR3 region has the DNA TGTGCCAGCAGCTTGGCCGGGGGACAGAGCTCCTACGAGCAGTACTTC.

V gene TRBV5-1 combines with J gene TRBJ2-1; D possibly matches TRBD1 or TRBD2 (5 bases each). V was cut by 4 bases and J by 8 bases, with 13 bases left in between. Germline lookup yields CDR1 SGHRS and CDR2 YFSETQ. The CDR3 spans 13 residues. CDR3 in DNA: TGCGCCAGCAGCGTCCACGAGGGGTATGAGCAGTTCTTC. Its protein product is CASSVHEGYEQFF. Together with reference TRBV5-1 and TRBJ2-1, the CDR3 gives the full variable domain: KAGVTQTPRYLIKTRGQQVTLSCSPISGHRSVSWYQQTPGQGLQFLFEYFSETQRNKGNFPGRFSGRQFSNSRSEMNVSTLELGDSALYLCASSVHEGYEQFFGPGTRLTVL.

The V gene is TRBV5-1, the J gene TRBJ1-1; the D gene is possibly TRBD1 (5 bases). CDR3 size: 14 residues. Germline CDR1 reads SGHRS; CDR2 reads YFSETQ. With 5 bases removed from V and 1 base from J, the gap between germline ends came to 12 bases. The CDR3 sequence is CASSSRGANTEAFF. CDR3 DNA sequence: TGCGCCAGCAGTTCTCGAGGGGCGAACACTGAAGCTTTCTTT.

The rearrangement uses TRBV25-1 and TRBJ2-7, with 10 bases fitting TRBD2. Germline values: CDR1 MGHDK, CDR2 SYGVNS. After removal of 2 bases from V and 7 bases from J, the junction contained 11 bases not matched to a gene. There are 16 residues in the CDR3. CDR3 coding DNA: TGTGCCAGCAGTGAAGTTGGTGTAGCGGGAGGAGGTGAGCAGTACTTC. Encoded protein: CASSEVGVAGGGEQYF.

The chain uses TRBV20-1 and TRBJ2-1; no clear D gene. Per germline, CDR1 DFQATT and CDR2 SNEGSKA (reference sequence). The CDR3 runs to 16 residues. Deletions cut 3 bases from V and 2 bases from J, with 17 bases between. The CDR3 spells CSARPVTGPAYNEQFF. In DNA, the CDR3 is TGCAGTGCTAGGCCGGTGACGGGCCCAGCCTACAATGAGCAGTTCTTC.

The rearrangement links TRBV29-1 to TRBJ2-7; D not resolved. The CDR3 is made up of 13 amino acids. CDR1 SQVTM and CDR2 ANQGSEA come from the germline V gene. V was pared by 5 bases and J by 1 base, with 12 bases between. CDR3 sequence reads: CSVHSGQSYEQYF. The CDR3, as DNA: TGCAGCGTTCATTCGGGCCAGTCCTACGAGCAGTACTTC.

CDR3 sequence reads: CASSEKDRDRVVEGTGELFF. The DNA of the CDR3 is TGTGCCAGCAGTGAAAAGGATCGGGACAGGGTGGTTGAGGGGACCGGGGAGCTGTTTTTT. The J gene is TRBJ2-2, the V gene TRBV2; 9 bases match TRBD1. Unmatched junction bases numbered 18, after V lost 2 bases and J lost 5 bases. The CDR3 contains 20 residues. From germline, CDR1 is SNHLY and CDR2 FYNNEI.

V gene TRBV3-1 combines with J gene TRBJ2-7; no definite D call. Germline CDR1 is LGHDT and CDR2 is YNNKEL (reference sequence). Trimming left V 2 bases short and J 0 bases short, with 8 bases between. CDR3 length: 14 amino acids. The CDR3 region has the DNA TGTGCCAGCAGCCAACGTCGGGTCTCCTACGAGCAGTACTTC. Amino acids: CASSQRRVSYEQYF.

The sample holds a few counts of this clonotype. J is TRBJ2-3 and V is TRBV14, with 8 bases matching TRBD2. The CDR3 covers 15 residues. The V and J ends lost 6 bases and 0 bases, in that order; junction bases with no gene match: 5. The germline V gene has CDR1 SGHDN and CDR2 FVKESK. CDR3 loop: CASSLLAASTDTQYF. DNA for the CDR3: TGTGCCAGCAGTTTACTAGCGGCTAGCACAGATACGCAGTATTTT.

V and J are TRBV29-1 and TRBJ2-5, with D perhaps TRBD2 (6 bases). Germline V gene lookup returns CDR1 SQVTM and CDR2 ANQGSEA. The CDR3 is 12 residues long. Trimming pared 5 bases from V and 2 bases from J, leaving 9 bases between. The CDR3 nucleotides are TGCAGCGTTCTCGGAGGGCAAGAGACCCAGTACTTC. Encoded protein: CSVLGGQETQYF.

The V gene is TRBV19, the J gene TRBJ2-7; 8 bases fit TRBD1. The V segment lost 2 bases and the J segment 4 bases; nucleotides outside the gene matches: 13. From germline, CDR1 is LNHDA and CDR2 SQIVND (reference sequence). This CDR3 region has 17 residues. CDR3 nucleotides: TGTGCCAGTAGTATAAGAGACCGGCCAGGGGGCTTTTACGAGCAGTACTTC. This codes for CASSIRDRPGGFYEQYF.

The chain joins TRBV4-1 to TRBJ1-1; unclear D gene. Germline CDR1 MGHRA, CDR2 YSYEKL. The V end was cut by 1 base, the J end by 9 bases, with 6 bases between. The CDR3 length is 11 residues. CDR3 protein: CASSQGNQAFF. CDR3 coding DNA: TGCGCCAGCAGCCAAGGTAATCAAGCTTTCTTT.

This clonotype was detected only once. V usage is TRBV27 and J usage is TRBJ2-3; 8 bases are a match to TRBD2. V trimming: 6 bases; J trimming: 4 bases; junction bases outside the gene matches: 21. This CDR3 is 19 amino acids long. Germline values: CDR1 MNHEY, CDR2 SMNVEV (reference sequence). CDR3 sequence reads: CASRPSGYYTGGPSDTQYF. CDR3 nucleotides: TGTGCCAGCAGGCCCTCGGGATACTATACGGGAGGGCCATCAGATACGCAGTATTTT.